The clone carrying this TCR beta chain appeared a single time. The data are from a study of blood T cell repertoires in COVID-19. V shed 7 bases and J 7 bases; nucleotides not matched to a gene: 13. Germline loops: CDR1 SGHRS, CDR2 YFSETQ. CDR3 size: 14 residues. In the original analysis: Amplifying reference gene primers gave estimates of nucleated cell counts. Profiled with immunoSEQ multiplex PCR; TCRdb holds only in-frame clones, not every one. V, J and clone size reflect that table, while D and trimming were determined from the DNA. Among a few hundred thousand clones listed, 65% to 90% were seen once.

The receptor's source is a human donor in a cohort sampled during active COVID-19. This chain uses TRBV5-1 with TRBJ1-2; 7 nucleotides match TRBD1. The sequenced sample was peripheral blood. This CDR3 reads CASADKTGFRGYTF. CDR3 sequence (DNA): TGCGCCAGCGCCGACAAGACAGGGTTTCGTGGCTACACCTTC.